These 2 T cell receptor beta chains share one sample of origin, sequenced in a study of shared clonotypes between healthy human individuals. Libraries were prepared by immunoSEQ multiplex PCR; TCRdb keeps only in-frame clonotypes and omits some of them. The data show 2 million to 2.5 million clones, 85% to 95% seen once. Only CD45RO-negative cells positively selected for CCR7 counted as naive CD8 cells, so terminally differentiated effector memory CD45RA+ cells were excluded. Sequencing was performed on naive CD8+ T cells sorted from blood. The receptors here all came from a man between 18 and 29 years old in good health.

The CDR3, as DNA: TGTGCCTGGAGTTACGAGAGCAATCAGCCCCAGCATTTT. Its translation: CAWSYESNQPQHF. V is TRBV30 and J is TRBJ1-5, with D unclear. Trimming pared 2 bases from V and 1 base from J, leaving 6 bases between. The CDR3 length is 13 residues. Germline values: CDR1 GTSNPN, CDR2 SVGIG (reference sequence).

The chain links TRBV19 to TRBJ2-3; 9 bases map to TRBD2. From germline, CDR1 is LNHDA and CDR2 SQIVND (reference sequence). J was trimmed by 4 bases and V by 2 bases; bases with no gene match: 4. The CDR3 loop spans 15 amino acids. CDR3 DNA: TGTGCCAGTAGTATACGGGGCGGGGGGGCAGATACGCAGTATTTT. Protein product: CASSIRGGGADTQYF.